Listed here are 21 T cell receptor beta chains from one sample, sequenced in a study of radiotherapy plus CTLA-4 blockade in lung cancer. The table came from immunoSEQ multiplex PCR; TCRdb's copy has only in-frame clones and leaves some out. Here the sample spans 50,000 to 60,000 clones, approximately 82% being singletons. Sequenced material: peripheral blood, taken from a patient treated with radiotherapy plus ipilimumab. The source is a human donor with non-small cell lung cancer whose response to radiotherapy plus ipilimumab could not be evaluated.

The V gene is TRBV29-1, the J gene TRBJ2-4; possible D gene TRBD1, 8 bases. Germline values: CDR1 SQVTM, CDR2 ANQGSEA. The V end lost 5 bases, the J end lost 6 bases, and 14 bases lay between the germline ends. The CDR3 loop spans 13 amino acids. The CDR3 sequence: CSVLTGGGNIQYF. CDR3 bases: TGCAGCGTTCTAACAGGGGGGGGAAACATTCAGTACTTC.

The V call is TRBV27, the J call TRBJ1-6; maybe TRBD1 (5 bases). The CDR3 consists of 14 residues. Trimming shortened V by 2 bases and J by 9 bases, and 11 bases separated the two germline ends. Germline CDR1 is MNHEY and CDR2 is SMNVEV (reference sequence). The DNA for the CDR3 is TGTGCCAGCAGTTTAAACAGGCAGAGTTCACCCCTCCACTTT. This sequence encodes CASSLNRQSSPLHF.

In DNA, the CDR3 is TGTGCCAGCACCCAATCTTTAGGGGCGGGAGCAAGGCCACAAGAGACCCAGTACTTC. Residues: CASTQSLGAGARPQETQYF. The chain combines TRBV28 with TRBJ2-5; 7 bases agree with TRBD2. Germline lookup yields CDR1 MDHEN and CDR2 SYDVKM. The CDR3 extends over 19 amino acids. Trimming cost V 7 bases and J 2 bases; bases outside gene matches: 22.

This clone came up once. The genes are TRBV18 and TRBJ2-7; tentative D call: TRBD2 (5 bases). This CDR3 contains 12 residues. Germline CDR1 KGHSH, CDR2 LQKENI. V was cut by 3 bases and J by 6 bases, with 9 bases left in between. CDR3 coding DNA: TGTGCCAGCTCACCGGGCCGGGGCGAGCAGTACTTC. Translation: CASSPGRGEQYF.

Concerning this clone: Other DNA sequences in the same sample also yield this CDR3. The chain joins TRBV7-2 to TRBJ2-4; no firm D call. The CDR3 covers 13 residues. V lost 3 bases to trimming and J lost 4 bases, with 7 bases between them. Looked up from germline, CDR1 is SGHTA and CDR2 is FQGNSA. CDR3 sequence (DNA): TGTGCCAGCAGCTTGGGCGTGAAAAACATTCAGTACTTC. Translating gives CASSLGVKNIQYF.

The CDR3 DNA sequence: TGTGCCAGCAGCCCTGACAGTTACTATGGCTACACCTTC. Protein sequence: CASSPDSYYGYTF. The gene calls are TRBV7-2 and TRBJ1-2; perhaps TRBD1 as D (5 bases). Germline-derived CDR1 and CDR2 are SGHTA and FQGNSA. CDR3 length equals 13 residues. Trimming shortened V by 5 bases and J by 3 bases, and 10 bases separated the two germline ends.

The chain joins TRBV10-3 to TRBJ1-1; 12 bases fit TRBD1. The CDR3 is 18 amino acids. With V trimmed by 4 bases and J by 1 base, 10 bases remained unmatched. Germline V gene sequence: CDR1 ENHRY, CDR2 SYGVKD. The CDR3 region has the DNA TGTGCCATCAGTGGGGGGGGACAGGGGGCCCATAGGAACACTGAAGCTTTCTTT. Its translation is CAISGGGQGAHRNTEAFF.

The CDR3 here is CASSPWERETQYF. For the CDR3, the DNA is TGTGCCAGCTCACCGTGGGAGAGAGAGACCCAGTACTTC. The J gene is TRBJ2-5, the V gene TRBV18, with D possibly TRBD2 on 5 matching bases. V gave up 3 bases and J gave up 4 bases, with 9 bases separating them. The germline CDR1 and CDR2 sequences are KGHSH and LQKENI. This CDR3 is 13 amino acids long. Full variable domain (remainder filled in from reference TRBV18 and TRBJ2-5): NAGVMQNPRHLVRRRGQEARLRCSPMKGHSHVYWYRQLPEEGLKFMVYLQKENIIDESGMPKERFSAEFPKEGPSILRIQQVVRGDSAAYFCASSPWERETQYFGPGTRLLVL.

The chain joins TRBV9 to TRBJ1-4; TRBD1 might be the D (6 bases). CDR3 length: 13 residues. Germline assignment: CDR1 SGDLS and CDR2 YYNGEE. Trimming took off 0 bases at V and 8 bases at J, with 8 bases between the two ends. The CDR3 protein is CASSVAQGEKLFF. CDR3 coding DNA: TGTGCCAGCAGCGTAGCACAGGGAGAAAAACTGTTTTTT.

This clone was picked up a small number of times. J is TRBJ2-5 and V is TRBV11-2; D gene uncertain. The germline V gene has CDR1 SGHAT and CDR2 FQNNGV. The V end lost 3 bases, the J end lost 1 base, and 6 bases lay between the germline ends. This CDR3 has 13 residues. The CDR3 sequence: CASSFGSQETQYF. The CDR3 bases are TGTGCCAGCAGCTTTGGCAGCCAAGAGACCCAGTACTTC.

V and J are TRBV5-1 and TRBJ1-1, with a possible D match to TRBD1 (5 bases). CDR3 length: 18 residues. Germline CDR1 and CDR2: SGHRS and YFSETQ. V lost 0 bases and J lost 0, with 18 bases in between. CDR3 sequence (DNA): TGCGCCAGCAGCTTGGCGGGTCAGGGAATGAGGATGAACACTGAAGCTTTCTTT. Protein product: CASSLAGQGMRMNTEAFF.

Concerning this clone itself: At one of its ends the junction is not consistent with the germline gene, which may arise from a read error. This rearrangement joins TRBV2 to TRBJ1-2, with D perhaps TRBD1 (6 bases). The CDR3 sequence is 15 residues long. The germline CDR1 and CDR2 sequences are SNHLY and FYNNEI. CDR3 nucleotides: TGTGCCAGCAGCGAAGACCGGACAGCTATCTATGGCTACACCTTC. This gives the protein CASSEDRTAIYGYTF.

This clone showed up just a few times. V gene TRBV6-5 combines with J gene TRBJ1-6; the D is unclear. Germline V gene sequence: CDR1 MNHEY, CDR2 SVGAGI. V was clipped by 1 base and J by 7 bases, with 5 bases between them. CDR3 length equals 13 residues. The CDR3 here is CASSYFRNSPLHF. CDR3 nucleotides: TGTGCCAGCAGTTACTTCCGGAATTCACCCCTCCACTTT.

The chain combines TRBV29-1 with TRBJ1-2, with unresolved D. The CDR3 has 12 residues. V lost 7 bases to trimming and J lost 0 bases, with 9 bases between them. Germline values: CDR1 SQVTM, CDR2 ANQGSEA. The CDR3 loop is CSDGPPNYGYTF. Here the CDR3 DNA reads TGCAGCGATGGGCCTCCTAACTATGGCTACACCTTC.

The V and J genes are TRBV7-8 and TRBJ2-3; D uncertain. The V end was cut by 5 bases, the J end by 0 bases, with 9 bases between. The CDR3 length is 14 residues. Germline lookup yields CDR1 SGHVS and CDR2 FQNEAQ. This chain's CDR3 is CASSAGGSTDTQYF. The CDR3 DNA is TGTGCCAGCAGCGCCGGCGGTAGCACAGATACGCAGTATTTT.

J is TRBJ2-7 and V is TRBV18; D unclear. Trimming removed 4 bases from V and 5 bases from J, with 21 bases in between. This CDR3 spans 16 amino acids. Germline V gene lookup returns CDR1 KGHSH and CDR2 LQKENI. DNA of the CDR3: TGTGCCAGCTCACTAGCCGAGCATTCAACGACGGACGAGCAGTACTTC. It codes for CASSLAEHSTTDEQYF.

The chain links TRBV4-3 to TRBJ1-6; the D is unclear. CDR1 and CDR2 (germline): LGHNA, YSLEER. V was pared by 1 base and J by 8 bases, with 6 bases between. The CDR3 extends over 13 amino acids. The CDR3 is CASSQVEDSPLHF. CDR3 DNA sequence: TGCGCCAGCAGCCAAGTGGAGGATTCACCCCTCCACTTT.

V and J are TRBV5-4 and TRBJ1-2; 9 nucleotides agree with TRBD1. The CDR3 extends over 13 amino acids. V lost 6 bases, J lost 8 bases, and 8 bases stayed unmatched. CDR1 SGHNT and CDR2 YYREEE come from the germline V gene (reference sequence). In DNA, the CDR3 is TGTGCCAGCACCCGGGACAGGGTAAGCGGCTACACCTTC. This codes for CASTRDRVSGYTF. The entire variable domain, with the rest obtained from reference TRBV5-4 and TRBJ1-2, is as follows: ETGVTQSPTHLIKTRGQQVTLRCSSQSGHNTVSWYQQALGQGPQFIFQYYREEENGRGNFPPRFSGLQFPNYSSELNVNALELDDSALYLCASTRDRVSGYTFGSGTRLTVV.

The V call is TRBV27, the J call TRBJ2-7; TRBD1 agrees at 8 bases. The J segment lost 3 bases and the V segment lost 2 bases, leaving 3 bases of the junction unmatched. CDR3 length: 14 residues. Germline V gives CDR1 MNHEY, CDR2 SMNVEV (reference sequence). The CDR3 bases are TGTGCCAGCAGTTTAAAGGGACAGGACTACGAGCAGTACTTC. Its translation is CASSLKGQDYEQYF.

The genes are TRBV9 and TRBJ1-2, with 10 nucleotides matching TRBD1. CDR1 and CDR2 (germline): SGDLS, YYNGEE. With V trimmed by 6 bases and J by 4 bases, 3 bases remained unmatched. This CDR3 spans 13 amino acids. CDR3 bases: TGTGCCAGCACCGGACAGGGGGTCTATGGCTACACCTTC. This codes for CASTGQGVYGYTF.

This clone was counted a single time. This chain uses TRBV27 with TRBJ2-1, with D unclear. V lost 4 bases and J 9 bases, leaving 10 bases between the germline ends. The length of the CDR3 is 12 residues. Germline-derived CDR1 and CDR2 are MNHEY and SMNVEV (reference sequence). The CDR3 reads CASSSSYGEQFF. Here the CDR3 DNA reads TGTGCCAGCAGTTCCTCCTATGGTGAGCAGTTCTTC.